The sequence of this TCR beta chain was determined in a study of blood T cell repertoires in COVID-19. Study in general: Some COVID-19 samples were acute and others convalescent; all came from the United States, Italy and Spain.

This clone was counted only a few times. The germline V gene has CDR1 KGHDR and CDR2 SFDVKD. The CDR3 sequence is 13 residues long. J gave up 5 bases and V 9 bases, and 5 bases lay outside the gene matches. As handled by the study authors: Quantification of nucleated cells was approximated via reference gene primer amplification. Sequencing used immunoSEQ multiplex PCR; TCRdb keeps in-frame clones, though not all of them. V and J calls and clone size are copied from that table; D and trimming were computed from the DNA. The sample yields around 120,000 clones, more than 60% seen once. The clonotype originates from a woman aged 70-85 years with acute or convalescent COVID-19. The chain has TRBV24-1 and TRBJ2-2; TRBD2 matches at 7 bases. Sequences were obtained from peripheral blood. For the CDR3, the DNA is TGTGCCACCCGCAGCGGGGTAACCGGGGAGCTGTTTTTT. It codes for CATRSGVTGELFF.